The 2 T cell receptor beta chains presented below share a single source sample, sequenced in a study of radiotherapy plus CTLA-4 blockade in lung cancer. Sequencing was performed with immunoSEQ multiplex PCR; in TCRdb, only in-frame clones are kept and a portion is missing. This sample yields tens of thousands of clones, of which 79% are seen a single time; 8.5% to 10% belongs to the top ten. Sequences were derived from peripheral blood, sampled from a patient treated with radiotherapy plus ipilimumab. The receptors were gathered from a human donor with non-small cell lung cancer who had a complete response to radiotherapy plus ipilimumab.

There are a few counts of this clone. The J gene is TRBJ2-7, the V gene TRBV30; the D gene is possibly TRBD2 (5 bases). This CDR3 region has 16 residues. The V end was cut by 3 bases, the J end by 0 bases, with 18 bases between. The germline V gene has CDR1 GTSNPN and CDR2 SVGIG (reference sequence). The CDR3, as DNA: TGTGCCTGGAGCCCGGGCGGGCTACTCTCCTCCTACGAGCAGTACGTC. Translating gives CAWSPGGLLSSYEQYV.

CDR3 bases: TGTGCCAGTAGTATCTCAGCTTATAGCAATCAGCCCCAGCATTTT. Protein sequence: CASSISAYSNQPQHF. V usage is TRBV19 and J usage is TRBJ1-5; D gene unclear. Looked up from germline, CDR1 is LNHDA and CDR2 is SQIVND (reference sequence). Trimming removed 3 bases from V and 0 bases from J, with 9 bases in between. The CDR3 covers 15 residues.